This T cell receptor beta chain was identified in a study of cytomegalovirus exposure and HLA in healthy donors. The CDR3 contains 15 residues. The ends were cut back, 5 bases at V and 0 bases at J, with 14 bases in the middle. Germline V CDR1 and CDR2: LNHDA, SQIVND (reference sequence). The sample holds a few counts of this clone. Its antigen remains unidentified. Researchers ran the PCR with 60 Vbeta and 13 Jbeta primers. This table comes from immunoSEQ multiplex PCR, and its TCRdb copy is limited to in-frame clones, with some not included. The data show about 37,000 clones, 75% to 85% seen once. Regarding the study as a whole: The study listed approximately 170 cytomegalovirus-associated TCR beta chains. TCR beta V- and J-gene trimming was later associated with a missense DCLRE1C variant.

V usage is TRBV19 and J usage is TRBJ2-7; D unclear. The sample was PBMCs. This receptor was obtained from a middle-aged woman in good health and CMV-seronegative. The chain's CDR3 is CASSYSSESSYEQYF. The CDR3 coding sequence is TGTGCCAGTAGTTACTCCAGCGAAAGCTCCTACGAGCAGTACTTC.